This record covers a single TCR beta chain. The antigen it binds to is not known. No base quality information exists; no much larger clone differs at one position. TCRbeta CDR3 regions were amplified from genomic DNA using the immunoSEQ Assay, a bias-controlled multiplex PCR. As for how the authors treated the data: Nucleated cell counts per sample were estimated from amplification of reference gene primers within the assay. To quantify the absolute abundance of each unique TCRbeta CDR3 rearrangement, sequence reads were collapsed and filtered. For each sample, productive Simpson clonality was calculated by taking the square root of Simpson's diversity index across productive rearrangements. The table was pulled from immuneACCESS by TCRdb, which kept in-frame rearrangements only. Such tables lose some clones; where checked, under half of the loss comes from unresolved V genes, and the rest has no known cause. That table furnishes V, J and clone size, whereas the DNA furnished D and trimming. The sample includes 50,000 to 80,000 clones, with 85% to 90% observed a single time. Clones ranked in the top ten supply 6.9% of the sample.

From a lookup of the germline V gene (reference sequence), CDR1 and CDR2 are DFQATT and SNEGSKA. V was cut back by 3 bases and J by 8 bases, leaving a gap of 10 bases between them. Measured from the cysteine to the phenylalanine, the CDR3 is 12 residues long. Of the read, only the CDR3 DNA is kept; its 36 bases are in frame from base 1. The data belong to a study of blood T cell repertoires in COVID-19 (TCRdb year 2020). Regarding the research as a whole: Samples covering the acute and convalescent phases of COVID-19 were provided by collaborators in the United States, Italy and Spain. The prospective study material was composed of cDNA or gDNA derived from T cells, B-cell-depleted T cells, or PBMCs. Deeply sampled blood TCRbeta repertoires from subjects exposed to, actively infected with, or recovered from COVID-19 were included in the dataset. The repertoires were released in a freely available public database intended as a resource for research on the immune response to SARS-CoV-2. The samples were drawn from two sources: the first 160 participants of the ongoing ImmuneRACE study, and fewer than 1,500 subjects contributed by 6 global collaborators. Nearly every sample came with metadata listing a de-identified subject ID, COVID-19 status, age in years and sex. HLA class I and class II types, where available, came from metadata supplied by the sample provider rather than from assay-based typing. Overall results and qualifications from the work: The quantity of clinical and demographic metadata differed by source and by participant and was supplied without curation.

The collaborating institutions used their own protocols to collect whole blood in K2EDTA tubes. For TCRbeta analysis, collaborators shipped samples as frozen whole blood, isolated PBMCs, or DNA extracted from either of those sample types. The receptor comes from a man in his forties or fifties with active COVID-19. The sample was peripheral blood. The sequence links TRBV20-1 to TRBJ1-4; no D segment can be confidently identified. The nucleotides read TGCAGTGCTAGTGGCGGAAAGGAAAAACTGTTTTTT. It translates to CSASGGKEKLFF.